This TCR beta chain appears in the sequencing data of a study of control samples from healthy donors and cancer patients (dated by TCRdb to about 2020). V loses 3 bases at its end and J loses 7 bases; junction bases beyond the gene matches: 13. Taken from the germline V gene, the CDR1 and CDR2 loops are SGHVS and FQNEAQ. The CDR3 contains 17 residues, cysteine and phenylalanine counted. Of the read, only the CDR3 DNA is kept; its 51 bases are in frame from base 1. Concerning this clone itself: The antigen it recognizes is unknown. No per-base quality is available; no much larger clone lies one base away.

The library was obtained by the immunoSEQ multiplex PCR assay. TCRdb took this table from immuneACCESS and kept in-frame rearrangements with V and J called. Such tables lack part of the clones; where checked against another copy, unresolved V genes explain under half of the gap, and the rest is unexplained. The sample includes about 89,000 clones, with over 65% observed a single time. Less than 2.5% of the sample is taken by the ten largest. This clonotype was sampled from a woman aged 40-49 years in good health. The rearranged segments are TRBV7-8 and TRBJ2-1; 9 of the junction bases match TRBD2. Source material: blood. This receptor has the CDR3 CASSFWLAGTAGNEQFF. The DNA sequence reads TGTGCCAGCAGCTTTTGGCTAGCGGGGACTGCTGGGAATGAGCAGTTCTTC.